This TCR beta chain was sequenced during a study of blood T cells in healthy people across ages. Study-wide points: Significant beta diversity loss was already apparent by age approximately 40, declining roughly linearly. A greater number of naive CD4+ cells and higher diversity distinguished long-lived donors from aged donors.

It was with a sample-barcoded 5' primer and a J-beta primer mix that a second PCR of roughly 6 to 11 cycles was run. Samples each returned at least 3 million CDR3-containing paired-end reads. Using its own MiXCR run on the 5' RACE reads, TCRdb lists one record per CDR3 protein. The sample includes roughly 1.5 million distinct CDR3 sequences, approximately 43% of them seen just once. This clonotype showed up just once. Its antigen is unknown. A junction boundary mismatches the germline segment, possibly from a read error. PBMCs were isolated at a quantity of at least 6 million per sample. The CDR3 length is 16 residues. CDR1 and CDR2 (germline): KGHSH, LQKENI.

This TCR was recovered from a woman aged 18-29 years in good health. V is TRBV18 and J is TRBJ1-2, with D maybe TRBD1 (5 bases). Sequencing was performed on blood. CDR3 residues: CASSPRSRDGNYGYTF. The DNA of the CDR3 is TGTGCCAGCTCCCCACGCTCGCGGGACGGTAACTATGGCTACACCTTC.